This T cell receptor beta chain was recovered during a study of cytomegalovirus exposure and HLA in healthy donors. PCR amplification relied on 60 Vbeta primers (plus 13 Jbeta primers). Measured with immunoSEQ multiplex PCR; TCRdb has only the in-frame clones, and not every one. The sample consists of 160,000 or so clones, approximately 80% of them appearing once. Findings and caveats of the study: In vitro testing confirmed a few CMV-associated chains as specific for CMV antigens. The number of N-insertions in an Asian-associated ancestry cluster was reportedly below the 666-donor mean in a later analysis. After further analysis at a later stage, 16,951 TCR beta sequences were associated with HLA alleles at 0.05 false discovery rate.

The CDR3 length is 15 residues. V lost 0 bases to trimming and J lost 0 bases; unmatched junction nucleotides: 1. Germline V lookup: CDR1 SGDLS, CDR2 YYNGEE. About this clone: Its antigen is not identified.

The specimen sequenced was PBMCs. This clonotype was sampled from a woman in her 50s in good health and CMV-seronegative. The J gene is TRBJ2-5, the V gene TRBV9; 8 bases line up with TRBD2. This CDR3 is CASSVAGGYQETQYF. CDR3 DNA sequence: TGTGCCAGCAGCGTAGCGGGAGGGTACCAAGAGACCCAGTACTTC.